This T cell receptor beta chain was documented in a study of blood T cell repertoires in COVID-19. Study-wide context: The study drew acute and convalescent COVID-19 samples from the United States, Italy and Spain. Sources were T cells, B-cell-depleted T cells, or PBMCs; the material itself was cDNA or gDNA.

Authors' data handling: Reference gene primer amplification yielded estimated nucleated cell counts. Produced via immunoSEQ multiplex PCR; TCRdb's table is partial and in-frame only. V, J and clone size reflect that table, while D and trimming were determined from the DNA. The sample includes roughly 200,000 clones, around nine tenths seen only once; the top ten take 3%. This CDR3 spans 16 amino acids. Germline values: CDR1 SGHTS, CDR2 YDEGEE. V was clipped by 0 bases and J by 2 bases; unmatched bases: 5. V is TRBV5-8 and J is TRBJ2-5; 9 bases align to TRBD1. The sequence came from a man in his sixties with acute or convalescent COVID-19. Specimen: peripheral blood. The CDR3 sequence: CASSLEGDRAQETQYF. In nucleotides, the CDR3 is TGTGCCAGCAGCTTGGAGGGGGACAGGGCTCAAGAGACCCAGTACTTC.